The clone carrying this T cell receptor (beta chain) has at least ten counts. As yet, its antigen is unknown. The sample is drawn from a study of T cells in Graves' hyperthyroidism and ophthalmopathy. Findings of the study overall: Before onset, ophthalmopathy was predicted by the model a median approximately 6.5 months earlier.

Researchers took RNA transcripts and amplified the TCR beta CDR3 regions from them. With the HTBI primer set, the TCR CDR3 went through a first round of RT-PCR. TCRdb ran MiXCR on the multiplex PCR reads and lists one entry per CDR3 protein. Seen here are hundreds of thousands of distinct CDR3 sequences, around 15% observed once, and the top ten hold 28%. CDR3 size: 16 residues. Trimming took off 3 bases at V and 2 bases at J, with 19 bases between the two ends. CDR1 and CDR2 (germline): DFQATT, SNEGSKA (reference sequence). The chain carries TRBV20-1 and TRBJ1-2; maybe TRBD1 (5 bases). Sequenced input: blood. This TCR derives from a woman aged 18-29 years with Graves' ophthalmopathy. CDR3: CSASMLGTAVNYGYTF. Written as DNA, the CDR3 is TGCAGTGCTAGTATGTTAGGGACCGCAGTAAACTATGGCTACACCTTC.